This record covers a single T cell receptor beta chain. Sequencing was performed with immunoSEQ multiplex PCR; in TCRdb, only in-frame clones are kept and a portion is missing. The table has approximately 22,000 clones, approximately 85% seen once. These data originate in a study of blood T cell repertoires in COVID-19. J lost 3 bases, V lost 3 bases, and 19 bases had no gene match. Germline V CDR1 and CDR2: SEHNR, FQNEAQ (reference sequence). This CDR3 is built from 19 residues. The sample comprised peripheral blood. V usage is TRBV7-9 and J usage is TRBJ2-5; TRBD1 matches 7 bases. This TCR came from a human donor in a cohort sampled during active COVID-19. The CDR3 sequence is CASSFLMAHRGRYEETQYF. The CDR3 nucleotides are TGTGCCAGCAGCTTCCTCATGGCCCACAGGGGTCGATATGAAGAGACCCAGTACTTC.